This T cell receptor beta chain was found in a study of cytomegalovirus exposure and HLA in healthy donors. Regarding the study as a whole: Three chains linked to CMV were shown in vitro to be specific for CMV antigens. An analysis that was carried out later associated 16,000 or so TCR beta sequences with HLA alleles at 0.05 false discovery rate. Being indistinguishable, some V segments were excluded, TRBV6-2 and TRBV6-3 among them.

Regarding this clone: The antigen is unknown.

The PCR used 60 Vbeta and 13 Jbeta primers. This table comes from immunoSEQ multiplex PCR, and its TCRdb copy is limited to in-frame clones, with some not included. The table includes about 140,000 clones, over 50% detected once. The CDR3 totals 15 residues. V lost 0 bases to trimming and J lost 4 bases, with 11 bases between them. Germline-derived CDR1 and CDR2 are SGHRS and YFSETQ. The chain links TRBV5-1 to TRBJ1-3; TRBD1 might be the D (6 bases). This TCR was sampled from a human donor in good health. Material: PBMCs. The CDR3 reads CASSLEQGSGNTIYF. The CDR3 DNA reads as TGCGCCAGCAGCTTGGAGCAGGGGTCAGGAAACACCATATATTTT.